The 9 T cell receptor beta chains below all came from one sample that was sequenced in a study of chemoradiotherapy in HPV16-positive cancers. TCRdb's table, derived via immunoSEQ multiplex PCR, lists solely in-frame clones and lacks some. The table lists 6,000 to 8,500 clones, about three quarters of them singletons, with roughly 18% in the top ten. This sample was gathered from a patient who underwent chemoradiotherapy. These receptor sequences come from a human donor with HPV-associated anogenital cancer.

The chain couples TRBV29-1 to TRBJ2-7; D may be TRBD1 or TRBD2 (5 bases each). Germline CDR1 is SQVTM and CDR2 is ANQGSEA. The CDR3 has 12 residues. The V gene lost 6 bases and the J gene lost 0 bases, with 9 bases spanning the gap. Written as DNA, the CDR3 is TGCAGCGTGTCAGGGACCTCCTACGAGCAGTACTTC. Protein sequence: CSVSGTSYEQYF.

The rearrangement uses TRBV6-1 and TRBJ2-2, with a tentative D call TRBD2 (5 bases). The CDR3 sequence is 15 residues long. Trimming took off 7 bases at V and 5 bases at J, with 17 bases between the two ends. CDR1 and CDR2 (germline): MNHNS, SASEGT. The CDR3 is CASTYHAGGTGELFF. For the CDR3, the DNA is TGTGCCAGCACGTATCACGCGGGCGGAACCGGGGAGCTGTTTTTT.

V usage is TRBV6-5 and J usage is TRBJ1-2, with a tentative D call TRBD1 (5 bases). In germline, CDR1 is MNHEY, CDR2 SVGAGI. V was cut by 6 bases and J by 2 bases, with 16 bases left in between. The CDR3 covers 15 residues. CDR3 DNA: TGTGCCAGCAGCCTATCGGGGGTATTCAACTATGGCTACACCTTC. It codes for CASSLSGVFNYGYTF.

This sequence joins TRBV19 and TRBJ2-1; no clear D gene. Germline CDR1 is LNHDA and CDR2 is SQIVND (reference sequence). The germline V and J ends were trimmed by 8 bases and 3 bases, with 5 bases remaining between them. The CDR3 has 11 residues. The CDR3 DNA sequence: TGTGCCAGTTCCGACTACAATGAGCAGTTCTTC. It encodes CASSDYNEQFF. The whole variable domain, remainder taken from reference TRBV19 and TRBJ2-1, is DGGITQSPKYLFRKEGQNVTLSCEQNLNHDAMYWYRQDPGQGLRLIYYSQIVNDFQKGDIAEGYSVSREKKESFPLTVTSAQKNPTAFYLCASSDYNEQFFGPGTRLTVL.

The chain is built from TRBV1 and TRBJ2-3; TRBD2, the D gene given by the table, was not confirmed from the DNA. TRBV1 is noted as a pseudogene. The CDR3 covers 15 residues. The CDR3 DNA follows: TGCACCAGCAGCTGGGCGGGCGGGGGCACAGATACGCAGTATTTT. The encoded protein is CTSSWAGGGTDTQYF.

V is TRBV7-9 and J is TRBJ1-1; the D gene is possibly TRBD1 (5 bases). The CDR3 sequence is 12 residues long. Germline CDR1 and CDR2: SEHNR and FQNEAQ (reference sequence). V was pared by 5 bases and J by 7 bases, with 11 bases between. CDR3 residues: CASSIGTGEAFF. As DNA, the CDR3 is TGTGCCAGCAGCATCGGGACCGGTGAAGCTTTCTTT.

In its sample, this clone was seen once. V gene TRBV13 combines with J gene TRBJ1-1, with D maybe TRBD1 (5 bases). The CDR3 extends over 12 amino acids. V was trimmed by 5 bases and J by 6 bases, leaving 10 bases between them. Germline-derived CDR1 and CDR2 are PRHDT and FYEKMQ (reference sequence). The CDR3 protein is CASSPRRAEAFF. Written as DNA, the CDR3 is TGTGCCAGCAGCCCCCGCAGGGCTGAAGCTTTCTTT.

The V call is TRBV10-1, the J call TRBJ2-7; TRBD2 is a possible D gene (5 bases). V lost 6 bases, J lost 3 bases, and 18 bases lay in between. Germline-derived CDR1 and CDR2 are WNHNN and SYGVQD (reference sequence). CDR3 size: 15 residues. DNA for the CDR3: TGCGCCAGCAGGTTAGGGCCAGGAGGAGTCTACGAGCAGTACTTC. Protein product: CASRLGPGGVYEQYF.

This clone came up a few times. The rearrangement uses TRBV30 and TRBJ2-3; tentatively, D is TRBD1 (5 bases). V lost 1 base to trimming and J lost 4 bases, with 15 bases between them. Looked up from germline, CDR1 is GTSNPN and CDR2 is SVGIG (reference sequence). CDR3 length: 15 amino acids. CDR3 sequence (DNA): TGTGCCTGGAGTGACCGACGCCTGACAGCAGATACGCAGTATTTT. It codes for CAWSDRRLTADTQYF.